This T cell receptor beta chain was recovered during a study of blood T cell repertoires in COVID-19. Across the whole study: Spain, Italy and the United States supplied samples that represented acute and convalescent COVID-19. Sample material is recorded as cDNA or gDNA derived from T cells, B-cell-depleted T cells, or PBMCs.

Germline V gene sequence: CDR1 SGHRS, CDR2 YFSETQ. This CDR3 has 15 amino acids. Trimming at V came to 1 base and at J to 7 bases, leaving 10 bases not matched to a gene. The age range of participants was about 18 to 90 years, with residence in about 25 US areas. Per the authors' pipeline: Quantification of nucleated cells was approximated via reference gene primer amplification. The data were produced by immunoSEQ multiplex PCR, yet TCRdb's version contains in-frame clones alone and is incomplete. D and trimming were read from the DNA, whereas the V and J calls and clone size are those reported in that table. The sample holds some 180,000 clones; approximately 80% are singletons and the top ten take roughly an eighth.

The rearrangement uses TRBV5-1 and TRBJ2-7, with TRBD2 identical over 8 bases. This TCR derives from a man aged 60-69 years who had been exposed to COVID-19. Source material: PBMCs or T cells enriched from blood (not recorded which). The CDR3 region is CASSLPGSGSGEQYF. The CDR3 nucleotides read TGCGCCAGCAGCTTGCCCGGAAGCGGGAGTGGGGAGCAGTACTTC.